This note documents a single T cell receptor (beta chain) sequence. Its antigen remains undetermined. Per-base quality was not reported, and no clone a single base away is much larger than it. The entire amount of isolated RNA was reverse transcribed using the High Capacity cDNA Reverse Transcription Kit, so the sequenced TCRB transcripts were expressed ones. Naive, central memory and regulatory T cell samples underwent deep immunoSEQ sequencing, averaging around 3.9 million total reads per sample. After sorted cells were lysed in RLT buffer, RNA was extracted with DNase-treated RNeasy Micro or Mini kits, with the choice depending on cell number. To prevent cross-contamination, each cell subset was processed individually, whereas patient and healthy donor samples were processed jointly. Using the immunoSEQ multiplex PCR, TCRB sequences were amplified from cDNA into 87-bp fragments spanning the CDR3 region. The amplicons were sequenced using the Illumina HiSeq platform. The authors' analysis ran thus. Synthetic template baselines were used to correct PCR bias computationally, reads within Hamming distance 2 were collapsed, and singletons that could not be merged were discarded. By aligning reads against IMGT, V, D and J genes, CDR3 length, and insertions or deletions at six rearrangement sites were assigned. Clonotype counts were normalized to sorted cell number within each subset before computing true diversity and Gini coefficients with the tcR R package. Repertoire sharing was quantified using the overlap coefficient calculated on TCRB nucleotide sequences. The clones in this table, taken by TCRdb from immuneACCESS, are in-frame only. Not every clone is retained; where verified, under half of the shortfall comes from an unresolved V gene, and the cause of the rest is unknown. Clone size and V and J calls were adopted from that table, with D and trimming inferred from the DNA. Across this sample there are about 240,000 clones, with 27% seen only once. The ten largest clonotypes hold approximately 4% of the sample.

These data belong to a study of beta chain features in type 1 diabetes (dated by TCRdb to 2016 to 2019). Turning to the overall study: Mean age, gender distribution, total cell number and subset yield were not different between patients and healthy donors. A total of 90 million to 130 million sorted cells were examined across all samples, and a strong correlation was observed between cell number per subset and RNA yield. Regulatory and stem cell-like memory subsets were isolated from only 8 patients and about eight healthy donors, whereas naive and central memory subsets came from all 30 or so donors. In the study, TCRB repertoires of sorted circulating CD4+ T cell subsets from recently diagnosed type 1 diabetes patients were compared with those of matched healthy donors. General conclusions and limits of the study: Because small numbers of individuals were included in the HLA sub-analyses, any influence of HLA type on TCRB rearrangement was left unresolved. Naive, central memory and regulatory TCRB repertoires appeared to be more similar among patients than among healthy donors. Because cDNA rather than genomic DNA was sequenced, highly expressing activated cells could have been over-represented, although no difference in activation and CD3 levels was found between groups. A moderate but significant shortening of TCRB CDR3 length was observed in type 1 diabetes patients in all four CD4+ subsets. Fewer insertions and more nucleotide deletions at VDJ recombination sites were observed in patients with type 1 diabetes, implying thymic rearrangement abnormalities. PCR may preferentially amplify shorter templates, but because patient and control samples were amplified and corrected together, any resulting skew would affect both groups equally.

Each donor gave one peripheral blood draw, about 110 mL on average, collected into heparinised tubes. A BD FACSAria II was used to sort naive, central memory, regulatory and stem cell-like memory CD4+ T cells with a panel that included CD45RO, CCR7, CD25, CD127, CD95 and CD27. Purity was above 98% for every sorted population. PBMCs were separated immediately by Lymphoprep density gradient centrifugation and were stained directly, without being cultured. So that batch effects would be minimized, each experiment stained and sorted samples in pairs, pairing one healthy donor with one patient. CDR1 and CDR2 are read off the germline V gene (reference sequence) as SGHNT and YYREEE. At the junction V is shortened by 4 bases and J by 8 bases, with 13 bases in between. The CDR3 has 14 amino acids, counting the end cysteine and phenylalanine. This entry keeps only the CDR3 DNA: 42 bases, framed from base 1.

In this chain, TRBV5-4 is recombined with TRBJ1-6; no D segment can be confidently identified. The TCR was taken from a man aged 30 to 45 in good health. Sequencing used central memory CD4+ T cells from blood. The bases are TGTGCCAGCAGCCGTCCGGACGTTTATTCACCCCTCCACTTT. This yields the protein CASSRPDVYSPLHF.